Here is one T cell receptor beta chain with its context. This entry is derived from a study of blood T cell repertoires in COVID-19. Study context: T cells, B-cell-depleted T cells, or PBMCs supplied cDNA or gDNA.

Per the original data handling: Estimation of nucleated cell counts relied on the amplification of reference gene primers. Sequencing used immunoSEQ multiplex PCR; TCRdb keeps in-frame clones, though not all of them. Clonal size and the V and J genes are those of that table, whereas D and trimming came from the DNA. The top ten hold less than 4% of the sample, which has roughly 240,000 clones, roughly 85% seen once. Each participant's cohort was designated according to participant-reported clinical history. Germline CDR1 LNHDA, CDR2 SQIVND (reference sequence). Trimming cost V 5 bases and J 3 bases; bases outside gene matches: 4. This CDR3 is 14 amino acids long.

The chain employs TRBV19 and TRBJ2-7; 10 nucleotides agree with TRBD1. This receptor was identified in a woman aged 40 to 50 who had been exposed to COVID-19. Input material: PBMCs or T cells enriched from blood (not recorded which). Here the CDR3 DNA reads TGTGCCAGTAGTCTTGGACAGGGGGGCTACGAGCAGTACTTC. Translated, it gives CASSLGQGGYEQYF.